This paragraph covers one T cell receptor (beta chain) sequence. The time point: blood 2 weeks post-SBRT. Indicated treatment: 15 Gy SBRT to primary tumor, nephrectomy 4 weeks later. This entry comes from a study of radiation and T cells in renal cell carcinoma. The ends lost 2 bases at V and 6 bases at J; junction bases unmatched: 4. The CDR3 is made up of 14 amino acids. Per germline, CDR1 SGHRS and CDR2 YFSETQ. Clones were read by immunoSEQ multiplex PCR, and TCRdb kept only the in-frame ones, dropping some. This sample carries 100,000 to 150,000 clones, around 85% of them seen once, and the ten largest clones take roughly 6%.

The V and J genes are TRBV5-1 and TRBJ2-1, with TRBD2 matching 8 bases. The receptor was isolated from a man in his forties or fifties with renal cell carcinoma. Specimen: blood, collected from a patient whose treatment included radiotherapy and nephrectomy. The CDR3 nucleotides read TGCGCCAGCAGCTTATTAGCGGGGACCAATGAGCAGTTCTTC. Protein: CASSLLAGTNEQFF.